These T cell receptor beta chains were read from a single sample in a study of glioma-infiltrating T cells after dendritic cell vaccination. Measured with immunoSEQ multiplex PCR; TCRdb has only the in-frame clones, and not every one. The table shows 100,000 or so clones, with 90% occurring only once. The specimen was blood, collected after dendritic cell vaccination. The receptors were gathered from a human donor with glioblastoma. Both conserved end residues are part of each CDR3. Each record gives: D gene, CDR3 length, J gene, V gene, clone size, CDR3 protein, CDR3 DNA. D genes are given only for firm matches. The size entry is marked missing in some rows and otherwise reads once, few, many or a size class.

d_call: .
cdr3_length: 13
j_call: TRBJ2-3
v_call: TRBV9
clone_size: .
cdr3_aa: CASSPSSADTQYF
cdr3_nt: TGTGCCAGCAGCCCATCTAGTGCAGATACGCAGTATTTT

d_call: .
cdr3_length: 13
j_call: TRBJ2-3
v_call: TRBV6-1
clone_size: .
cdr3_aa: CASRTATTDTQYF
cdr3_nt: TGTGCCAGCAGGACAGCCACCACAGATACGCAGTATTTT

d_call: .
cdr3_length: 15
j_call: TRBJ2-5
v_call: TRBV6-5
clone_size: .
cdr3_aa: CASSSPGGPQETQYF
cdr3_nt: TGTGCCAGCAGTTCCCCGGGGGGCCCACAAGAGACCCAGTACTTC

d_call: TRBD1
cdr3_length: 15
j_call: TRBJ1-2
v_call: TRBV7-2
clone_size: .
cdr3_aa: CASSLQGVGGVGYTF
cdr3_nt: TGTGCCAGCAGCTTACAGGGGGTAGGGGGCGTTGGCTACACCTTC

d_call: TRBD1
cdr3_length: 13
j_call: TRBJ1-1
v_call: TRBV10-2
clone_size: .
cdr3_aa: CASRGQANTEAFF
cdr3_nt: TGCGCCAGCAGGGGACAGGCGAACACTGAAGCTTTCTTT

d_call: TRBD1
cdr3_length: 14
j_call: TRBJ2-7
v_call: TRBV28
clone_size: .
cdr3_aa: CASSLAGGNYEQYF
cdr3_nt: TGTGCCAGCAGTTTAGCAGGGGGTAACTACGAGCAGTACTTC

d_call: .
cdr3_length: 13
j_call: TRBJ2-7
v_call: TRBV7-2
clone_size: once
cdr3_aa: CASSFGRTYEQYF
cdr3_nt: TGTGCCAGCAGCTTCGGGAGAACCTACGAGCAGTACTTC

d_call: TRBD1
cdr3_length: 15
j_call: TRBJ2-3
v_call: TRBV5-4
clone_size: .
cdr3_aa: CASSRTGISTDTQYF
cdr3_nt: TGTGCCAGCAGCAGGACAGGGATTAGCACAGATACGCAGTATTTT

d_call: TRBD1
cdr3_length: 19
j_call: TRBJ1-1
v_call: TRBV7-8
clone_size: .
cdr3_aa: CASSLIHRDRASLNTEAFF
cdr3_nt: TGTGCCAGCAGCTTAATCCATCGGGACAGGGCCTCCCTGAACACTGAAGCTTTCTTT

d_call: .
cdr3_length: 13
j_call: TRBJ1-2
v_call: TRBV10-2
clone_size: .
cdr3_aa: CASSVRGNYGYTF
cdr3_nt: TGCGCCAGCAGTGTTCGGGGAAACTATGGCTACACCTTC

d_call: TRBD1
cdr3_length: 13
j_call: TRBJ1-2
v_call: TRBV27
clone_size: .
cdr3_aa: CASSLQGAPGYTF
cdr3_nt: TGTGCCAGCAGTTTACAGGGGGCTCCTGGCTACACCTTC

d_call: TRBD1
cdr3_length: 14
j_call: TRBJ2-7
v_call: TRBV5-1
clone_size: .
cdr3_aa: CASSPDRGKYEQYF
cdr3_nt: TGCGCCAGCAGCCCGGACAGGGGGAAGTACGAGCAGTACTTC

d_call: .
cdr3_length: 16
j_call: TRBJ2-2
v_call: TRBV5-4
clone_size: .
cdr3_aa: CASSLGPLANTGELFF
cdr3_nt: TGTGCCAGCAGCTTGGGCCCCCTAGCGAACACCGGGGAGCTGTTTTTT

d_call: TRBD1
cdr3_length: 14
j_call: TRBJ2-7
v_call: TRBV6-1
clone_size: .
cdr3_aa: CASSGQGFPYEQYF
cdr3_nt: TGTGCCAGCAGTGGACAGGGGTTCCCCTACGAGCAGTACTTC

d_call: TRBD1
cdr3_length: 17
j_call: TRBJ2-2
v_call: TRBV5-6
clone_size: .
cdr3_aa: CASSLSGQGVYTGELFF
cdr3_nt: TGTGCCAGCAGCTTGAGTGGACAGGGGGTTTACACCGGGGAGCTGTTTTTT

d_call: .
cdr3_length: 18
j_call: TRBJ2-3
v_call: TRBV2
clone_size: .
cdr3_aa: CASSSGRGTPLGTDTQYF
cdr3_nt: TGTGCCAGCAGTTCAGGAAGAGGGACACCCTTAGGCACAGATACGCAGTATTTT

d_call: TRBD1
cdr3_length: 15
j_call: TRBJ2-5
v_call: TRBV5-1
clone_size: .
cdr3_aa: CASSSRQGKGETQYF
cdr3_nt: TGCGCCAGCAGCTCAAGACAGGGGAAGGGAGAGACCCAGTACTTC

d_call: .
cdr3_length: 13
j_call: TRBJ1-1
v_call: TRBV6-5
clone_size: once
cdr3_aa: CASRSNRATEAFF
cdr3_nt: TGTGCCAGCAGATCAAACAGGGCCACTGAAGCTTTCTTT